The following is a T cell receptor (beta chain) sequence with its context. Its antigen is still unknown. No base quality values were provided; no much bigger clone lies one nucleotide off. There are 14 amino acids in the CDR3, from cysteine to phenylalanine inclusive. The DNA shown is the 42-base CDR3, in frame from base 1. As encoded in the germline V gene (reference sequence), CDR1 is PRHDT while CDR2 is FYEKMQ. Trimming takes 3 bases off V and 7 bases off J; junction bases not matched to a gene: 7. Using the deep immunoSEQ assay, multiplex PCR amplified TCR CDR3 regions from genomic DNA. For each cell subset, the extracted genomic DNA was distributed evenly across all wells of several immunoSEQ 96-well plates, and each plate served as one replicate. For sorted subsets, each replicate PCR was loaded with approximately 0.2 ug genomic DNA, equivalent to 25,000 to 35,000 T cell genomes. The purified libraries were quantified using a Qubit 3.0 fluorometer, sized with a Bioanalyzer 2100, and then quantified again using the KAPA Library Quantification kit. Every immunoSEQ 96-well plate was sequenced on a dedicated single-read 150-cycle Illumina NextSeq 550 flow cell. As for the original processing: The immunoSEQ output contained only junctional sequences without quality scores, so filtering could not match that applied to full-length reads. Sequences were annotated with PyIR, a Python wrapper for IgBLAST v1.9, and V/J genes and CDR3 were assigned using IMGT germline references. Reads were removed for weak V/J assignments (E-value above 1e-6), missing CDR3, stop codons, out-of-frame junctions, or ambiguous translated residues. V3J clonotypes were defined as sequences sharing an identical inferred V gene, J gene, and CDR3 amino acid sequence. To compute the percentage overlap between repertoires, the number of shared unique clonotypes was divided by the size of the smaller repertoire. Repertoire richness was assessed with RTK rarefaction, the Chao1 estimator, and Recon v2.1 estimates of unobserved clonotypes. OLGA was used to compute generation probabilities for all TCRbeta clonotypes that the gDNA method yielded from a few donors. In its TCRdb copy, this immuneACCESS table keeps in-frame sequences only and misses some clones. Where compared with another copy, unresolved V genes explain less than half of these, and the others have no known cause. D and trimming were read from the DNA, whereas the V and J calls and clone size are those reported in that table. For this sample there are about 2.4 million clones; 85% to 95% appear just once. The ten largest clones take up more than 0.12% of the sample.

The entry originates in a study of shared clonotypes between healthy human individuals (dated by TCRdb to 2018 to 2020). Regarding the complete study: A couple of women and three men aged 18 to 49 years were included in the cohort. For each donor, three plates each were used for CD4 naive and CD4 memory, two plates were used for CD8 naive, and one plate was used for CD8 memory. Blood TCR repertoires of about 5 healthy adults were deeply sequenced to estimate repertoire size and the extent of clonotype sharing between individuals. Different laboratories and diverse techniques were used to prepare libraries and sequence TCR repertoires, to increase sequencing depth and limit assay-specific biases. Per donor, leukapheresis produced somewhere between about 0.9 and 9.5 billion PBMCs. What the research found in general, with its limitations: Sampling was limited to blood, and TCR repertoires in tissue likely differ from TCR repertoires in blood. The small number of donors limited the genetic and exposure-history diversity represented. Incomplete sequencing was indicated by rarefaction of sorted-subset datasets, despite the large sequencing depth. Sharing across a few donors was observed for approximately 5% of naive CD4, 3% to 3.5% of naive CD8, about 2.5% of memory CD4, and roughly 0.4% of memory CD8 clonotypes. Pairwise subsampling led to the expectation that sequencing depth would affect the degree of clonotype sharing among donors. Clonotypes shared by all four sorted-subset donors showed higher generation probabilities than non-shared clonotypes. Estimated clonotype richness was generally larger for naive than for memory subsets.

Healthy HIV-negative adults with no recently reported acute infections or vaccinations were included as donors. All donors were Caucasian adults living in Nashville, Tennessee, USA. CD4+ T cells were enriched by magnetic negative selection; naive cells were then positively selected on CD45RA, and the negative fraction formed the memory subset. Blood was obtained by leukapheresis, after which PBMCs were separated by Ficoll-Histopaque density gradient centrifugation and cryopreserved in liquid nitrogen vapor phase. Analytical flow cytometry was used to check the purity and quantity of each magnetically sorted T cell population. Genomic DNA was isolated from each sorted fraction and quantified by UV absorbance on a Nanodrop 2000c.

Sequencing was done on a sample of naive CD4+ T cells sorted from blood. The sample's cell subset or site, from its label and the paper: CD45RA+ positively selected. The chain joins TRBV13 to TRBJ1-2, with 8 bases in between that match TRBD1. The receptor comes from a man between 18 and 29 years old in good health. DNA sequence: TGTGCCAGCAGCTTCTTAACAGGGGGTCGTGGCTACACCTTC. This translates into CASSFLTGGRGYTF.